The 24 T cell receptor beta chains reported below all come from one sample, sequenced in a study of blood T cell repertoires in COVID-19. Profiled with immunoSEQ multiplex PCR; TCRdb holds only in-frame clones, not every one. Here the sample spans approximately 51,000 clones, roughly 88% being singletons. Sequences were obtained from peripheral blood. The receptor source for this set is a human donor in a cohort sampled during active COVID-19.

The chain uses TRBV6-1 and TRBJ1-1; D is perhaps TRBD1 (6 bases). With 3 bases removed from V and 1 base from J, the gap between germline ends came to 9 bases. This CDR3 has 14 residues. CDR1 MNHNS and CDR2 SASEGT come from the germline V gene. CDR3 protein: CASSDRGQNTEAFF. The CDR3 DNA follows: TGTGCCAGCAGTGATAGGGGACAGAACACTGAAGCTTTCTTT.

The chain combines TRBV30 with TRBJ1-1; the D gene is possibly TRBD1 (5 bases). This CDR3 has 20 residues. The V end lost 4 bases, the J end lost 1 base, and 31 bases lay between the germline ends. Per germline, CDR1 GTSNPN and CDR2 SVGIG (reference sequence). As DNA, the CDR3 is TGTGCCTGGAATCCGGAGAAAGGGGTGTTCGCCCTCGGGCCGAACACTGAAGCTTTCTTT. Translation: CAWNPEKGVFALGPNTEAFF.

Written as DNA, the CDR3 is TGTGCCAGCAGCCAAGAGGACAGGGCCGGAAACGAGCAGTACTTC. Protein product: CASSQEDRAGNEQYF. This chain links TRBV3-1 (or the pseudogene TRBV3-2) with TRBJ2-7, with 8 bases aligning to TRBD1. The CDR3 contains 15 residues. The germline CDR1 and CDR2 sequences are LGHDT and YNNKEL (reference sequence). Germline trimming cut 0 bases from V and 5 bases from J; bases unmatched to any gene: 6.

The chain uses TRBV2 and TRBJ2-1; 8 nucleotides agree with TRBD1. The CDR3 has 15 residues. J gave up 1 base and V 2 bases, and 1 base lay outside the gene matches. Germline CDR1 SNHLY, CDR2 FYNNEI. This chain's CDR3 is CASSEQGASYNEQFF. CDR3 coding DNA: TGTGCCAGCAGTGAACAGGGGGCTTCCTACAATGAGCAGTTCTTC.

This chain connects TRBV4-3 to TRBJ1-6, with a weak D call TRBD1 (5 bases). CDR3 length: 17 amino acids. Germline assignment: CDR1 LGHNA and CDR2 YSLEER. V lost 2 bases and J 9 bases, leaving 20 bases between the germline ends. CDR3 sequence (DNA): TGCGCCAGCAGCCAAACATACGGCGGGGGAGCAGGTTCACCCCTCCACTTT. The encoded protein is CASSQTYGGGAGSPLHF.

The chain carries TRBV5-6 and TRBJ2-3, with no clear D. CDR1 and CDR2 from the germline V gene are SGHDT and YYEEEE. V was pared by 3 bases and J by 6 bases, with 5 bases between. The CDR3 covers 11 residues. The CDR3 region is CASSWQDTQYF. In DNA form, the CDR3 reads TGTGCCAGCAGCTGGCAGGATACGCAGTATTTT.

Only one count was recorded for this clone. The chain has TRBV9 and TRBJ2-1; 7 bases map to TRBD2. With V trimmed by 4 bases and J by 0 bases, 10 bases remained unmatched. This CDR3 is 17 amino acids long. In germline, CDR1 is SGDLS, CDR2 YYNGEE. This CDR3 is CASSQKPGGSSYNEQFF. The CDR3 DNA is TGTGCCAGCAGCCAGAAACCCGGGGGGAGCTCCTACAATGAGCAGTTCTTC.

This chain joins TRBV4-3 and TRBJ1-3; D gene ambiguous. The CDR3 sequence is 19 residues long. V was pared by 0 bases and J by 0 bases, with 18 bases between. Per the germline V gene, CDR1 is LGHNA and CDR2 is YSLEER. The CDR3 DNA reads TGCGCCAGCAGCCAAGACGACCCCCAGTGGGCCCACTCTGGAAACACCATATATTTT. It specifies CASSQDDPQWAHSGNTIYF.

The chain carries TRBV3-1 (or the pseudogene TRBV3-2) and TRBJ2-5; D possibly corresponds to TRBD1 (6 bases). The CDR3 contains 15 residues. CDR1 is LGHDT, CDR2 YNNKEL, per germline (reference sequence). V lost 6 bases, J lost 5 bases, and 19 bases lay in between. This CDR3 reads CASSPDTGRLETQYF. The DNA of the CDR3 is TGTGCCAGCAGTCCCGACACAGGGCGATTGGAGACCCAGTACTTC.

The chain joins TRBV7-2 to TRBJ1-1, with TRBD1 matching 8 bases. This CDR3 comprises 15 residues. Germline V gene lookup returns CDR1 SGHTA and CDR2 FQGNSA. The junction had 6 bases not matched to a gene; V was cut back by 2 bases and J by 4 bases. The CDR3 DNA is TGTGCCAGCAGCTTAAGGACAGGGTTGGGCACTGAAGCTTTCTTT. Amino acids: CASSLRTGLGTEAFF. Together with reference TRBV7-2 and TRBJ1-1, the CDR3 gives the full variable domain: GAGVSQSPSNKVTEKGKDVELRCDPISGHTALYWYRQSLGQGLEFLIYFQGNSAPDKSGLPSDRFSAERTGGSVSTLTIQRTQQEDSAVYLCASSLRTGLGTEAFFGQGTRLTVV.

This rearrangement joins TRBV30 to TRBJ2-7, with unresolved D. Trimming shortened V by 1 base and J by 8 bases, and 15 bases separated the two germline ends. Germline CDR1 reads GTSNPN; CDR2 reads SVGIG (reference sequence). The CDR3 loop spans 13 amino acids. CDR3: CAWSGLLTDQQYF. CDR3 bases: TGTGCCTGGAGTGGACTCCTAACCGACCAGCAGTACTTC.

The genes are TRBV7-6 and TRBJ2-1; tentative D call: TRBD2 (6 bases). Between the trimmed V and J ends, which lost 5 bases and 6 bases, there was a span of 17 bases. The CDR3 extends over 15 amino acids. The germline gives CDR1 SGHVS, CDR2 FNYEAQ. CDR3 DNA sequence: TGTGCCAGCAGCCCACCCGGGGGAGGATCCAATGAGCAGTTCTTC. Its protein product is CASSPPGGGSNEQFF.

This clone turned up a few times. The gene calls are TRBV7-6 and TRBJ1-5, with TRBD1 identical over 8 bases. This CDR3 spans 13 amino acids. Per the germline V gene, CDR1 is SGHVS and CDR2 is FNYEAQ. V shed 4 bases, J shed 7 bases, and the junction held 3 bases outside the gene matches. CDR3 protein: CASSSRTGQPQHF. The DNA for the CDR3 is TGTGCCAGCAGCTCTAGGACAGGGCAGCCCCAGCATTTT.

The rearrangement uses TRBV4-3 and TRBJ2-7; tentative D call: TRBD2 (5 bases). CDR1 and CDR2 (germline): LGHNA, YSLEER. The CDR3 extends over 15 amino acids. Trimming stripped 1 base from V and 2 bases from J, with 12 bases between. The CDR3 protein is CASSQVRAGPYEQYF. The CDR3 nucleotides are TGCGCCAGCAGCCAAGTTCGGGCGGGTCCCTACGAGCAGTACTTC.

The genes are TRBV28 and TRBJ2-2; 7 bases align to TRBD2. CDR1 is MDHEN, CDR2 SYDVKM, per germline. The J segment lost 8 bases and the V segment lost 5 bases, leaving 2 bases of the junction unmatched. This CDR3 contains 12 residues. The CDR3 sequence: CASSARGGELFF. The CDR3, as DNA: TGTGCCAGCAGTGCGCGGGGGGGGGAGCTGTTTTTT. The variable domain in full, with the rest retrieved from reference TRBV28 and TRBJ2-2, is DVKVTQSSRYLVKRTGEKVFLECVQDMDHENMFWYRQDPGLGLRLIYFSYDVKMKEKGDIPEGYSVSREKKERFSLILESASTNQTSMYLCASSARGGELFFGEGSRLTVL.

This clone has a single count. CDR3 DNA: TGTGCCAGCAGCCACGATGCGGTCTTTAACTATGGCTACACCTTC. It specifies CASSHDAVFNYGYTF. J is TRBJ1-2 and V is TRBV6-2 or TRBV6-3; D not certain. Germline V gene sequence: CDR1 MNHEY, CDR2 SVGEGT. V was clipped by 6 bases and J by 1 base, with 15 bases between them. This CDR3 is built from 15 residues.

Only one count was recorded for this clone. The CDR3 DNA is TGTGCCAGCAAATTACTAGCGGGGGGAACCGGGGAGCTGTTTTTT. Protein: CASKLLAGGTGELFF. J is TRBJ2-2 and V is TRBV27; 12 nucleotides match TRBD2. V shed 7 bases and J 5 bases; nucleotides not matched to a gene: 5. The CDR3 extends over 15 amino acids. Per the germline V gene, CDR1 is MNHEY and CDR2 is SMNVEV (reference sequence).

This chain uses TRBV18 with TRBJ2-1; D might be TRBD2 (6 bases). V was cut by 11 bases and J by 7 bases, with 21 bases left in between. The CDR3 has 14 amino acids. Germline values: CDR1 KGHSH, CDR2 LQKENI. CDR3 region: CACSRAGNWNEQFF. CDR3 nucleotide sequence: TGTGCCTGTTCCCGGGCGGGAAATTGGAATGAGCAGTTCTTC.

This clone was observed a single time. The CDR3, as DNA: TGTGCCAGCAGCAATACGGGGAATTCAGGCTACGAGCAGTACTTC. Protein product: CASSNTGNSGYEQYF. The chain joins TRBV21-1 to TRBJ2-7; no DNA check was done on the table's D call, TRBD2. TRBV21-1 is an annotated pseudogene. The CDR3 totals 15 residues.

CDR3: CASSELGRGRADTQYF. In DNA form, the CDR3 reads TGTGCCAGCAGTGAGTTAGGCAGGGGGCGAGCAGATACGCAGTATTTT. The chain is built from TRBV2 and TRBJ2-3; 8 nucleotides agree with TRBD1. The CDR3 extends over 16 amino acids. V gave up 3 bases and J gave up 4 bases; unmatched junction bases: 9. CDR1 SNHLY and CDR2 FYNNEI come from the germline V gene.

The rearrangement joins TRBV28 to TRBJ1-2; a weak D match, TRBD1 (5 bases). Trimming pared 7 bases from V and 2 bases from J, leaving 8 bases between. This CDR3 region has 12 residues. Germline lookup yields CDR1 MDHEN and CDR2 SYDVKM. The CDR3 DNA sequence: TGTGCCAGCACGGCAGGGAACTATGGCTACACCTTC. The encoded protein is CASTAGNYGYTF.

This chain links TRBV20-1 with TRBJ2-7; 7 nucleotides match TRBD1. The V gene's germline CDR1 is DFQATT and CDR2 SNEGSKA (reference sequence). J lost 4 bases, V lost 3 bases, and 3 bases had no gene match. There are 12 residues in the CDR3. Here the CDR3 reads CSASAGGYEQYF. CDR3 coding DNA: TGCAGTGCTAGTGCAGGGGGTTACGAGCAGTACTTC.

In regard to this clone: At one end the junction does not follow the germline gene, possibly because of a read error. This chain uses TRBV18 with TRBJ2-7; D may be TRBD1 (5 bases). Per the germline V gene, CDR1 is KGHSH and CDR2 is LQKENI. This CDR3 spans 14 amino acids. This chain's CDR3 is CASSDQTVSHEQYF. The CDR3 coding sequence is TGTGCCAGCTCAGATCAGACAGTCTCCCACGAGCAGTACTTC.

The rearrangement joins TRBV3-1 (or the pseudogene TRBV3-2) to TRBJ2-5; a weak D match, TRBD1 (7 bases). CDR1 and CDR2 (germline): LGHDT, YNNKEL (reference sequence). This CDR3 is 16 amino acids long. Trimming removed 4 bases at V and 1 base at J, with 16 bases between. The DNA for the CDR3 is TGTGCCAGCAGCCCACGCGGGACAGATTTCCAAGAGACCCAGTACTTC. Translation: CASSPRGTDFQETQYF.